These 32 T cell receptor beta chains were all obtained from the same sample, sequenced in a study of T cells in Graves' hyperthyroidism and ophthalmopathy. RNA transcripts served as the template for amplifying TCR beta CDR3 regions. First-round RT-PCR targeting the TCR CDR3 was performed with the HTBI primer set. MiXCR, applied by TCRdb to the multiplex PCR reads, yields one record per CDR3 protein. This table has 95,000 to 100,000 distinct CDR3 sequences, approximately 56% appearing once. Sequenced: blood. The receptor source for this set is a middle-aged woman with Graves' hyperthyroidism.

The rearrangement links TRBV7-3 to TRBJ2-5; possibly TRBD1 or TRBD2 for D (5 bases each). Germline CDR1 is SGHTA and CDR2 is FQGTGA. This CDR3 has 12 amino acids. Trimming stripped 5 bases from V and 3 bases from J, with 7 bases between. CDR3 bases: TGTGCCAGCAGCGAGGGGAAAGAGACCCAGTACTTC. Protein: CASSEGKETQYF.

This clonotype was picked up many times. The chain has TRBV14 and TRBJ2-1; 15 bases map to TRBD2. CDR1 is SGHDN, CDR2 FVKESK, per germline. This CDR3 has 17 residues. The V and J ends lost 4 bases and 10 bases, in that order; junction bases with no gene match: 11. The CDR3, as DNA: TGTGCCAGCAGCCTGCGGACTAGCGGGAGGGCCTTGAAGGAGCAGTTCTTC. Translating it yields CASSLRTSGRALKEQFF.

Comment on this clonotype: The germline gene is not matched at one end of the junction; a read error may be the cause. This rearrangement joins TRBV2 to TRBJ2-5; 7 nucleotides match TRBD2. There are 13 residues in the CDR3. The germline gives CDR1 SNHLY, CDR2 FYNNEI. This chain's CDR3 is CAFAGAGRETRYF. DNA of the CDR3: TGTGCCTTTGCAGGAGCGGGGAGGGAGACCCGGTACTTC.

The chain recombines TRBV7-9 with TRBJ2-2; TRBD2 matches 11 bases. Trimming at V came to 5 bases and at J to 7 bases, leaving 9 bases not matched to a gene. The CDR3 covers 16 residues. The V gene's germline CDR1 is SEHNR and CDR2 FQNEAQ (reference sequence). The CDR3 DNA is TGTGCCAGCAGCCAAGTGGTTAGCGGGAGGGGCGGGGAGCTGTTTTTT. It translates to CASSQVVSGRGGELFF.

Ten or more counts support this clonotype. The rearrangement links TRBV27 to TRBJ2-7; 9 bases match TRBD2. Germline trimming cut 5 bases from V and 5 bases from J; bases unmatched to any gene: 7. The CDR3 extends over 14 amino acids. CDR1 is MNHEY and CDR2 is SMNVEV in the germline V gene (reference sequence). The CDR3 loop reads CASSGGLAFDEQYF. The CDR3 DNA reads TGTGCCAGCAGTGGGGGACTAGCCTTCGACGAGCAGTACTTC.

This clonotype appeared many times. The J gene is TRBJ2-5, the V gene TRBV5-5; 9 bases are shared with TRBD2. CDR3 size: 13 residues. The V and J ends lost 7 bases and 5 bases, in that order; junction bases with no gene match: 6. Looked up from germline, CDR1 is SGHKS and CDR2 is YYEKEE (reference sequence). The CDR3 protein is CASSVAGAETQYF. DNA for the CDR3: TGTGCCAGCTCGGTAGCGGGAGCTGAGACCCAGTACTTC.

The gene calls are TRBV29-1 and TRBJ2-5, with 10 nucleotides matching TRBD1. In germline, CDR1 is SQVTM, CDR2 ANQGSEA. The V gene end was trimmed by 1 base and the J gene end by 5 bases; junction bases not matched to a gene: 1. There are 13 residues in the CDR3. DNA for the CDR3: TGCAGCGTTGAAGGGGACAGGGGCGAGACCCAGTACTTC. Amino acids: CSVEGDRGETQYF.

The J gene is TRBJ1-1, the V gene TRBV7-9; 8 bases map to TRBD1. The ends lost 5 bases at V and 0 bases at J; junction bases unmatched: 5. The CDR3 spans 15 residues. Germline V gives CDR1 SEHNR, CDR2 FQNEAQ (reference sequence). CDR3 sequence reads: CASSPGQGLNTEAFF. The CDR3 DNA reads TGTGCCAGCAGCCCCGGACAGGGACTGAACACTGAAGCTTTCTTT. Looking up the rest from reference TRBV7-9 and TRBJ1-1 gives the full variable domain: DTGVSQNPRHKITKRGQNVTFRCDPISEHNRLYWYRQTLGQGPEFLTYFQNEAQLEKSRLLSDRFSAERPKGSFSTLEIQRTEQGDSAMYLCASSPGQGLNTEAFFGQGTRLTVV.

To note about this clonotype: An end of the junction does not agree with germline; a read error may underlie this. This chain connects TRBV6-5 to TRBJ2-5, with a possible D match to TRBD2 (5 bases). This CDR3 comprises 13 residues. Germline loops: CDR1 MNHEY, CDR2 SVGAGI. CDR3 sequence (DNA): TGTGCCATCAGTGAGGAGAGGGTTGGATCCCAGTACTTC. Encoded protein: CAISEERVGSQYF.

Remarks on this clonotype: A much larger clone is a single base away; this may be a read error. The gene calls are TRBV6-5 and TRBJ1-3; no clear D. V was pared by 0 bases and J by 0 bases, with 6 bases between. The CDR3 consists of 15 residues. The germline V gene has CDR1 MNHEY and CDR2 SVGAGI. The CDR3 bases are TGTGCCAGCAGTTACTCGGTATACTCTGGAAACACCATATATTTT. Its translation is CASSYSVYSGNTIYF.

This clonotype was recorded many times. The CDR3 loop is CASSDGQDTEAFF. Here the CDR3 DNA reads TGTGCCAGCAGTGACGGGCAAGACACTGAAGCTTTCTTT. V is TRBV2 and J is TRBJ1-1; D is undetermined. The CDR3 contains 13 residues. V was shortened by 3 bases and J by 3 bases, with 8 bases between the two germline ends. Per the germline V gene, CDR1 is SNHLY and CDR2 is FYNNEI.

The chain has TRBV20-1 and TRBJ2-5; weak D call: TRBD2 (5 bases). CDR1 and CDR2 (germline): DFQATT, SNEGSKA (reference sequence). V was clipped by 1 base and J by 4 bases, with 22 bases between them. This CDR3 has 17 residues. Written as DNA, the CDR3 is TGCAGTGCTAGAGGGCAGCTGAACACCGGGGAGCTAGAGACCCAGTACTTC. Translated: CSARGQLNTGELETQYF.

The rearrangement links TRBV7-2 to TRBJ1-2, with D maybe TRBD1 (5 bases). The V end lost 1 base, the J end lost 4 bases, and 16 bases lay between the germline ends. CDR1 SGHTA and CDR2 FQGNSA come from the germline V gene. This CDR3 has 16 amino acids. This CDR3 reads CASSLGMGEGSYGYTF. CDR3 in DNA: TGTGCCAGCAGCTTAGGCATGGGGGAGGGGAGCTATGGCTACACCTTC.

A word on this clonotype: At one end, the junction sequence differs from germline, possibly due to a read error. The chain carries TRBV7-8 and TRBJ2-7, with D unclear. The CDR3 extends over 15 amino acids. Germline V CDR1 and CDR2: SGHVS, FQNEAQ. CDR3 bases: TGTGCCGGCAGCTCATCTCAGACCACGTTCTACGGGCAGTACTTC. It yields the protein CAGSSSQTTFYGQYF. The variable domain in full, with the rest retrieved from reference TRBV7-8 and TRBJ2-7, is GAGVSQSPRYKVAKRGQDVALRCDPISGHVSLFWYQQALGQGPEFLTYFQNEAQLDKSGLPSDRFFAERPEGSVSTLKIQRTQQEDSAVYLCAGSSSQTTFYGQYFGPGTRLTVT.

The rearrangement uses TRBV7-2 and TRBJ1-4, with TRBD1 as a possible D gene (6 bases). V was shortened by 3 bases and J by 8 bases, with 13 bases between the two germline ends. The CDR3 contains 14 residues. Germline values: CDR1 SGHTA, CDR2 FQGNSA. The CDR3 sequence: CASSLEQGNEKLFF. The CDR3 DNA reads as TGTGCCAGCAGCTTGGAACAGGGAAACGAAAAACTGTTTTTT.

This clonotype showed up many times. The chain links TRBV7-9 to TRBJ1-1, with D uncertain. Germline V gives CDR1 SEHNR, CDR2 FQNEAQ (reference sequence). V was pared by 6 bases and J by 1 base, with 6 bases between. The length of the CDR3 is 12 residues. The CDR3 sequence: CASRVRNTEAFF. CDR3 nucleotides: TGTGCCAGCAGGGTCCGGAACACTGAAGCTTTCTTT.

This clonotype was detected ten times or more. The V gene is TRBV9, the J gene TRBJ1-1, with TRBD1 matching over 12 bases. There are 17 residues in the CDR3. With V trimmed by 4 bases and J by 4 bases, 11 bases remained unmatched. Per the germline V gene, CDR1 is SGDLS and CDR2 is YYNGEE. CDR3 loop: CASSPRGTGGLGTEAFF. Here the CDR3 DNA reads TGTGCCAGCAGCCCCAGGGGGACAGGGGGCCTGGGCACTGAAGCTTTCTTT.

The CDR3 coding sequence is TGTGCCAGCAGTTTACCCCCAGGACAGGGGGCAGCAGGGTATGGCTACACCTTC. This codes for CASSLPPGQGAAGYGYTF. The rearrangement joins TRBV12-3 or TRBV12-4 to TRBJ1-2; 11 nucleotides align to TRBD1. The V gene end was trimmed by 2 bases and the J gene end by 5 bases; junction bases not matched to a gene: 13. This CDR3 is built from 18 residues.

This clonotype was detected many times. The chain couples TRBV20-1 to TRBJ1-5; D is unresolved. The germline V and J ends were trimmed by 3 bases and 1 base, with 13 bases remaining between them. The length of the CDR3 is 15 residues. Germline V lookup: CDR1 DFQATT, CDR2 SNEGSKA (reference sequence). The CDR3 region has the DNA TGCAGTGCTAGCGCTTGGACGGGGAGCAATCAGCCCCAGCATTTT. Translation: CSASAWTGSNQPQHF.

J is TRBJ2-5 and V is TRBV29-1; TRBD2 agrees at 7 bases. This CDR3 has 14 amino acids. V shed 8 bases and J 4 bases; nucleotides not matched to a gene: 13. In germline, CDR1 is SQVTM, CDR2 ANQGSEA. The CDR3 bases are TGCAGCACGAGGGGTGCGGGAGCAGGAGAGACCCAGTACTTC. Its translation: CSTRGAGAGETQYF.

This clonotype was seen at least ten times. This chain joins TRBV7-3 and TRBJ2-2, with TRBD2 as a possible D gene (5 bases). The V and J ends lost 5 bases and 3 bases respectively, with 16 bases between them. The CDR3 consists of 16 residues. Germline CDR1 and CDR2: SGHTA and FQGTGA. CDR3 protein: CASSNQGYGDTGELFF. For the CDR3, the DNA is TGTGCCAGCAGCAACCAAGGGTACGGGGACACCGGGGAGCTGTTTTTT.

This clonotype appeared a single time. The junction departs from the called germline gene at one end, perhaps through a read error. The gene calls are TRBV10-3 and TRBJ2-6, with D perhaps TRBD1 (5 bases). The CDR3 contains 15 residues. Looked up from germline, CDR1 is ENHRY and CDR2 is SYGVKD. The DNA of the CDR3 is TGTGCCATCAGTGGAGACGGGTCTGGGGCCAACGCCCTGACTTTC. Residues: CAISGDGSGANALTF.

This clonotype has only one observation. The chain combines TRBV7-2 with TRBJ1-1; no definite D call. The length of the CDR3 is 15 residues. V dropped 6 bases and J dropped 11 bases, with 25 bases sitting between them. Germline assignment: CDR1 SGHTA and CDR2 FQGNSA. The CDR3 here is CASSYRHSPLRRAFF. DNA of the CDR3: TGTGCCAGCAGTTATAGGCACAGTCCCCTTCGGAGGGCTTTCTTT.

The chain recombines TRBV15 with TRBJ2-5; D tentatively reads TRBD1 or TRBD2 (5 bases each). The germline V and J ends were trimmed by 3 bases and 3 bases, with 11 bases remaining between them. Per the germline V gene, CDR1 is LNHNV and CDR2 is YYDKDF (reference sequence). The CDR3 loop spans 14 amino acids. The DNA of the CDR3 is TGTGCCACCAGCAGTGCTAGCAGGGAAGAGACCCAGTACTTC. Its translation is CATSSASREETQYF.

This clonotype has a count of ten or more. The J gene is TRBJ2-5, the V gene TRBV12-3 or TRBV12-4; a possible D gene is TRBD2 (7 bases). V lost 3 bases, J lost 5 bases, and 19 bases lay in between. This CDR3 has 16 residues. The CDR3 reads CASSFSDSGVRETQYF. Here the CDR3 DNA reads TGTGCCAGCAGTTTCTCGGACAGCGGGGTGCGTGAGACCCAGTACTTC.

This clonotype has only a few counts. V and J are TRBV29-1 and TRBJ1-6, with 9 bases matching TRBD1. With 8 bases clipped from V and 7 bases from J, the junction kept 9 bases outside the gene matches. Germline V gene sequence: CDR1 SQVTM, CDR2 ANQGSEA. The CDR3 totals 14 residues. CDR3 DNA sequence: TGCAGCTTAGGACAGGGGTTCTACAATTCACCCCTCCACTTT. Amino acid sequence: CSLGQGFYNSPLHF.

Within the sample, this clonotype is medium-sized. The chain uses TRBV9 and TRBJ2-2; unclear D gene. V lost 3 bases and J lost 9, with 9 bases in between. The germline CDR1 and CDR2 sequences are SGDLS and YYNGEE. The CDR3 is made up of 12 amino acids. As DNA, the CDR3 is TGTGCCAGCAGCGGTGGTTTTCGGGAGCTGTTTTTT. Its protein product is CASSGGFRELFF.

The chain carries TRBV6-5 and TRBJ2-3, with a weak D call TRBD2 (5 bases). V gave up 4 bases and J gave up 0 bases, with 17 bases separating them. CDR3 size: 17 residues. Germline lookup yields CDR1 MNHEY and CDR2 SVGAGI. The CDR3: CASSSPTEAASTDTQYF. The CDR3 DNA sequence: TGTGCCAGCAGTTCCCCTACGGAAGCGGCTAGCACAGATACGCAGTATTTT.

The rearrangement uses TRBV2 and TRBJ1-4; 10 bases align to TRBD1. The length of the CDR3 is 15 residues. Germline assignment: CDR1 SNHLY and CDR2 FYNNEI. V trimming: 6 bases; J trimming: 6 bases; junction bases outside the gene matches: 7. The CDR3 is CASRDQGQGYEKLFF. CDR3 bases: TGTGCCAGCAGGGACCAGGGACAGGGGTATGAAAAACTGTTTTTT.

Only a few counts were recorded for this clonotype. The chain carries TRBV7-2 and TRBJ1-4, with D possibly being TRBD1 (6 bases). CDR3 length equals 13 residues. Between the trimmed V and J ends, which lost 1 base and 8 bases, there was a span of 8 bases. Germline V gene sequence: CDR1 SGHTA, CDR2 FQGNSA. DNA for the CDR3: TGTGCCAGCAGCTTAGACAGGGAGGAAAAACTGTTTTTT. Its translation is CASSLDREEKLFF.

This clonotype was recorded only once. The V call is TRBV5-1, the J call TRBJ2-5; possible D gene TRBD1, 6 bases. The CDR3 has 17 amino acids. Germline V CDR1 and CDR2: SGHRS, YFSETQ. V was cut by 2 bases and J by 3 bases, with 20 bases left in between. CDR3 sequence: CASSLSTTGIEEETQYF. The CDR3 DNA is TGCGCCAGCAGCTTATCGACCACAGGGATCGAAGAAGAGACCCAGTACTTC.

The table lists this clonotype with a few counts. CDR3 nucleotides: TGTGCCAGCAGCTTAGGTGGAGGCTACACCTTC. It translates to CASSLGGGYTF. This chain connects TRBV7-6 to TRBJ1-2; D remains unclear. Germline assignment: CDR1 SGHVS and CDR2 FNYEAQ. Trimming stripped 1 base from V and 8 bases from J, with 5 bases between. The CDR3 extends over 11 amino acids. The full variable domain, in which reference TRBV7-6 and TRBJ1-2 provide the parts outside the CDR3, is GAGVSQSPRYKVTKRGQDVALRCDPISGHVSLYWYRQALGQGPEFLTYFNYEAQQDKSGLPNDRFSAERPEGSISTLTIQRTEQRDSAMYRCASSLGGGYTFGSGTRLTVV.